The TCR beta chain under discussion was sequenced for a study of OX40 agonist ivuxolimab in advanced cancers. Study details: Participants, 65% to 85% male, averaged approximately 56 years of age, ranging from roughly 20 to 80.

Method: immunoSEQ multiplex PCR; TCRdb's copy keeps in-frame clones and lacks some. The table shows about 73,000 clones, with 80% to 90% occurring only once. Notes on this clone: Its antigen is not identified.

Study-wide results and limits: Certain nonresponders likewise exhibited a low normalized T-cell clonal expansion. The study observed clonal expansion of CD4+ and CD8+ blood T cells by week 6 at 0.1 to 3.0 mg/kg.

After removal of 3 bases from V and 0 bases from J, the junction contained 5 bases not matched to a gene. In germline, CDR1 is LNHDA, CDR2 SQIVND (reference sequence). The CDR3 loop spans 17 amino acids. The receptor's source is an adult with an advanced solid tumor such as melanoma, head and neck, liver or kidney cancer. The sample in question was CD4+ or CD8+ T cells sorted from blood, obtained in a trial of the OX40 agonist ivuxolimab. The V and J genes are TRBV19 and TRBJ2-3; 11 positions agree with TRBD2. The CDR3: CASSITSGSLSTDTQYF. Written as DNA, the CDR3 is TGTGCCAGTAGTATTACTAGCGGGAGTTTGAGCACAGATACGCAGTATTTT.